Below are 32 T cell receptor beta chains sequenced from a single sample in a study of ipilimumab plus nivolumab after autologous stem cell transplantation. This table comes from immunoSEQ multiplex PCR, and its TCRdb copy is limited to in-frame clones, with some not included. Altogether about 13,000 clones are present, about 80% being singletons, with the ten largest covering over 15%. The material sequenced was PBMCs, taken in a trial of ipilimumab plus nivolumab as post-transplant consolidation. The origin of the receptors is a male donor with diffuse large B-cell lymphoma.

A word on this clone: Mismatch with germline at one junction end may stem from a read error. The chain is built from TRBV27 and TRBJ2-5; 10 bases agree with TRBD2. The CDR3 loop spans 15 amino acids. Germline CDR1 and CDR2: MNHEY and SMNVEV (reference sequence). CDR3 DNA sequence: TGTGCCGGCAGTTTCGGTAGCGGGGGGTGGGAGACCCAGTACTTC. Translated: CAGSFGSGGWETQYF.

The CDR3 region has the DNA TGTGCCTGGAGCCCCCTCGGACCACAGACCGGGGAGCTGTTTTTT. Translated: CAWSPLGPQTGELFF. This chain joins TRBV30 and TRBJ2-2; D ambiguous. With 3 bases removed from V and 5 bases from J, the gap between germline ends came to 16 bases. Germline V gene sequence: CDR1 GTSNPN, CDR2 SVGIG (reference sequence). The CDR3 runs to 15 residues.

The gene calls are TRBV9 and TRBJ2-7; a possible D gene is TRBD2 (6 bases). The CDR3 totals 16 residues. CDR1 is SGDLS, CDR2 YYNGEE, per germline. Trimming cost V 3 bases and J 3 bases, with 19 bases left between them. CDR3 sequence: CASSEAGRAELYEQYF. The CDR3 DNA reads TGTGCCAGCAGCGAGGCGGGGCGGGCAGAGCTCTACGAGCAGTACTTC.

The gene calls are TRBV6-6 and TRBJ2-3; D not resolved. The V gene's germline CDR1 is MNHNY and CDR2 SVGAGI (reference sequence). This CDR3 spans 13 amino acids. V gave up 8 bases and J gave up 2 bases, with 11 bases separating them. CDR3 sequence: CASLRQTTDTQYF. CDR3 bases: TGTGCCAGCTTACGGCAAACCACAGATACGCAGTATTTT.

This clone occurred a few times. This chain joins TRBV4-1 and TRBJ1-2; D ambiguous. Trimming pared 2 bases from V and 2 bases from J, leaving 9 bases between. This CDR3 comprises 14 residues. Germline V gene sequence: CDR1 MGHRA, CDR2 YSYEKL. CDR3: CASSQIAGNYGYTF. CDR3 in DNA: TGCGCCAGCAGCCAAATCGCCGGCAACTATGGCTACACCTTC.

The rearrangement links TRBV7-9 to TRBJ1-4, with no clear D. Germline CDR1 reads SEHNR; CDR2 reads FQNEAQ (reference sequence). The CDR3 runs to 14 residues. Trimming stripped 0 bases from V and 4 bases from J, with 6 bases between. The CDR3 nucleotides read TGTGCCAGCAGCTTAGCAGGATATAATGAAAAACTGTTTTTT. This translates into CASSLAGYNEKLFF.

CDR3 sequence: CASSLRGVAEAFF. The DNA for the CDR3 is TGTGCCAGCAGCTTAAGGGGTGTGGCTGAAGCTTTCTTT. The chain joins TRBV7-9 to TRBJ1-1; the D gene is possibly TRBD1 (5 bases). Germline CDR1 SEHNR, CDR2 FQNEAQ (reference sequence). CDR3 size: 13 residues. V lost 2 bases, J lost 6 bases, and 10 bases lay in between.

This clone was picked up a small number of times. This rearrangement joins TRBV6-5 to TRBJ1-2; D remains ambiguous. Trimming removed 6 bases from V and 2 bases from J, with 10 bases in between. The CDR3 totals 13 residues. Germline V gene data show CDR1 as MNHEY and CDR2 as SVGAGI. The CDR3 is CASRRSENYGYTF. For the CDR3, the DNA is TGTGCCAGCAGAAGGTCAGAAAACTATGGCTACACCTTC.

This clone has just a few counts. V and J are TRBV19 and TRBJ1-5, with D maybe TRBD1 (6 bases). Trimming took 4 bases from V and 5 from J, leaving 12 bases between them. Germline V gives CDR1 LNHDA, CDR2 SQIVND (reference sequence). The CDR3 has 14 residues. The CDR3 spells CASSKGGYDQPQHF. The CDR3 DNA follows: TGTGCCAGTAGTAAGGGGGGATACGATCAGCCCCAGCATTTT.

The CDR3 DNA reads as TGCGCCAGCAGGGGGCCGATTCGGACTGAAGCTTTCTTT. Residues: CASRGPIRTEAFF. The chain links TRBV5-1 to TRBJ1-1, with D perhaps matching TRBD1 (5 bases). V lost 5 bases, J lost 5 bases, and 13 bases lay in between. The CDR3 has 13 residues. CDR1 SGHRS and CDR2 YFSETQ come from the germline V gene.

This sequence joins TRBV6-1 and TRBJ1-5; D not certain. V was trimmed by 1 base and J by 5 bases, leaving 15 bases between them. Germline V CDR1 and CDR2: MNHNS, SASEGT. The CDR3 has 16 residues. The CDR3 nucleotides read TGTGCCAGCAGTGAAGTCTTGCAGTCGGGGTATCAGCCCCAGCATTTT. Translated: CASSEVLQSGYQPQHF.

The chain couples TRBV6-5 to TRBJ2-6; D unclear. Trimming took off 8 bases at V and 4 bases at J, with 9 bases between the two ends. Germline V lookup: CDR1 MNHEY, CDR2 SVGAGI. This CDR3 is 13 amino acids long. The CDR3 protein is CASSKEGANVLTF. DNA of the CDR3: TGTGCCAGCTCTAAGGAAGGGGCCAACGTCCTGACTTTC.

CDR3 loop: CASSPNDKEQYF. As DNA, the CDR3 is TGCGCCAGCAGCCCCAATGACAAGGAGCAGTACTTC. The rearrangement uses TRBV5-1 and TRBJ2-7; D not certain. CDR3 size: 12 residues. Trimming cost V 4 bases and J 7 bases, with 12 bases left between them. Looked up from germline, CDR1 is SGHRS and CDR2 is YFSETQ. Complete variable domain (other parts from reference TRBV5-1 and TRBJ2-7): KAGVTQTPRYLIKTRGQQVTLSCSPISGHRSVSWYQQTPGQGLQFLFEYFSETQRNKGNFPGRFSGRQFSNSRSEMNVSTLELGDSALYLCASSPNDKEQYFGPGTRLTVT.

This clone was counted only a few times. The chain recombines TRBV29-1 with TRBJ2-5; TRBD2 agrees at 7 bases. This CDR3 contains 13 residues. V shed 3 bases and J 2 bases; nucleotides not matched to a gene: 3. From germline, CDR1 is SQVTM and CDR2 ANQGSEA. The CDR3 DNA is TGCAGCGTTGATCCTAGCGGACAAGAGACCCAGTACTTC. The encoded protein is CSVDPSGQETQYF.

This clone was observed once. The V and J genes are TRBV27 and TRBJ1-6; a possible D gene is TRBD1 (5 bases). Germline assignment: CDR1 MNHEY and CDR2 SMNVEV (reference sequence). The V end lost 2 bases, the J end lost 9 bases, and 11 bases lay between the germline ends. CDR3 length equals 14 residues. CDR3 nucleotide sequence: TGTGCCAGCAGTTTACGGGACGTAGGTTCACCCCTCCACTTT. Its translation is CASSLRDVGSPLHF.

This clone was found once. The chain joins TRBV4-3 to TRBJ2-2, with D tentatively TRBD2 (6 bases). Germline V lookup: CDR1 LGHNA, CDR2 YSLEER. The germline V and J ends were trimmed by 3 bases and 6 bases, with 14 bases remaining between them. The CDR3 has 15 amino acids. The CDR3 DNA follows: TGCGCCAGCAGCCACACCCCGCGGGACCCCGGGGAGCTGTTTTTT. Amino acid sequence: CASSHTPRDPGELFF.

The V and J genes are TRBV12-5 and TRBJ2-7; D could derive from TRBD1 or TRBD2 (5 bases each). CDR3 length equals 12 residues. Germline V gives CDR1 LGHNT, CDR2 FRNRAP. V was pared by 5 bases and J by 4 bases, with 9 bases between. CDR3 sequence reads: CASGGTEYEQYF. The DNA of the CDR3 is TGTGCTAGTGGTGGGACGGAATACGAGCAGTACTTC.

For the CDR3, the DNA is TGCAGCGTTGATAAGGGCTACACCGGGGAGCTGTTTTTT. This codes for CSVDKGYTGELFF. V and J are TRBV29-1 and TRBJ2-2, with unresolved D. Germline V gene data show CDR1 as SQVTM and CDR2 as ANQGSEA. The CDR3 has 13 residues. The V end lost 3 bases, the J end lost 3 bases, and 8 bases lay between the germline ends.

This clone was observed a single time. This CDR3 reads CASSVGNIPSYEQYF. DNA of the CDR3: TGTGCCAGCAGCGTAGGTAACATCCCGTCCTACGAGCAGTACTTC. This sequence joins TRBV9 and TRBJ2-7, with D hard to call. The CDR3 extends over 15 amino acids. Germline V CDR1 and CDR2: SGDLS, YYNGEE. V lost 0 bases and J lost 1, with 11 bases in between.

In its sample, this clone is medium-sized. V gene TRBV5-4 combines with J gene TRBJ1-2; D is possibly TRBD1 (6 bases). The CDR3 runs 12 residues. In germline, CDR1 is SGHNT, CDR2 YYREEE (reference sequence). Trimming left V 3 bases short and J 8 bases short, with 11 bases between. Here the CDR3 reads CASSSEGVGYTF. The DNA for the CDR3 is TGTGCCAGCAGCTCCGAGGGGGTCGGCTACACCTTC.

V usage is TRBV2 and J usage is TRBJ1-1; no firm D call. Germline CDR1 is SNHLY and CDR2 is FYNNEI. The CDR3 has 11 amino acids. The V end lost 4 bases, the J end lost 6 bases, and 6 bases lay between the germline ends. CDR3 DNA sequence: TGTGCCAGCAGTGTATTCGCTGAAGCTTTCTTT. Translating gives CASSVFAEAFF.

V and J are TRBV19 and TRBJ2-3; D not resolved. This CDR3 has 13 amino acids. V was trimmed by 7 bases and J by 6 bases, leaving 14 bases between them. CDR1 and CDR2 from the germline V gene are LNHDA and SQIVND (reference sequence). CDR3 DNA: TGTGCCAGTACGCCCTCTCTGTTGGATACGCAGTATTTT. It codes for CASTPSLLDTQYF.

This chain links TRBV7-2 with TRBJ2-5; perhaps TRBD2 as D (5 bases). The CDR3 is made up of 14 amino acids. V was cut by 3 bases and J by 6 bases, with 14 bases left in between. Germline-derived CDR1 and CDR2 are SGHTA and FQGNSA. The CDR3 loop is CASSLAVGVKTQYF. For the CDR3, the DNA is TGTGCCAGCAGCTTGGCTGTCGGGGTTAAGACCCAGTACTTC.

This sequence joins TRBV5-1 and TRBJ1-2; the match to TRBD1 covers 9 bases. The J segment lost 4 bases and the V segment lost 4 bases, leaving 20 bases of the junction unmatched. The germline V gene has CDR1 SGHRS and CDR2 YFSETQ. The CDR3 length is 19 residues. The CDR3: CASSRDGGPQGQGGYGYTF. The DNA of the CDR3 is TGCGCCAGCAGCCGCGATGGTGGGCCCCAGGGACAGGGCGGCTATGGCTACACCTTC.

The chain recombines TRBV29-1 with TRBJ2-5; possibly TRBD2 for D (5 bases). CDR1 and CDR2 from the germline V gene are SQVTM and ANQGSEA. CDR3 length equals 14 residues. The V end was cut by 3 bases, the J end by 6 bases, with 17 bases between. The CDR3 bases are TGCAGCGTTGAGGCGACGAGGGTGCGGAAGACCCAGTACTTC. Translation: CSVEATRVRKTQYF.

The chain employs TRBV13 and TRBJ1-1; D call uncertain. Trimming took off 1 base at V and 1 base at J, with 10 bases between the two ends. This CDR3 region has 15 residues. Germline V gives CDR1 PRHDT, CDR2 FYEKMQ (reference sequence). For the CDR3, the DNA is TGTGCCAGCAGCTTAGCGGGCAGGCCGAACACTGAAGCTTTCTTT. It specifies CASSLAGRPNTEAFF.

The chain combines TRBV7-2 with TRBJ1-2; TRBD1 agrees at 7 bases. V was pared by 0 bases and J by 2 bases, with 0 bases of the junction left unmatched. This CDR3 has 14 residues. The germline CDR1 and CDR2 sequences are SGHTA and FQGNSA. The CDR3 DNA is TGTGCCAGCAGCTTAGCAGGGGGCAACTATGGCTACACCTTC. It encodes CASSLAGGNYGYTF.

This clone was counted only a few times. This chain joins TRBV9 and TRBJ2-3; 7 nucleotides match TRBD2. The CDR3 has 16 residues. Trimming cost V 4 bases and J 2 bases; bases outside gene matches: 10. Germline V gives CDR1 SGDLS, CDR2 YYNGEE. The CDR3 DNA sequence: TGTGCCAGCAGCCCGTCGGGAGCGGGGCACACAGATACGCAGTATTTT. Translation gives CASSPSGAGHTDTQYF.

This clone turned up a few times. V usage is TRBV21-1 and J usage is TRBJ2-7; the D call of TRBD2 is as the table states it, not checked on the DNA. TRBV21-1 is reported as a pseudogene. This CDR3 comprises 17 residues. The CDR3 DNA reads as TGTGCCAGCAGCTCGACTTCACTAGCGGGCCGCTCCTACGAGCAGTACTTC. It translates to CASSSTSLAGRSYEQYF.

The rearrangement uses TRBV7-9 and TRBJ2-3; D remains ambiguous. CDR3 size: 14 residues. CDR1 and CDR2 (germline): SEHNR, FQNEAQ (reference sequence). V lost 5 bases, J lost 2 bases, and 11 bases lay in between. CDR3 bases: TGTGCCAGCAGCCCCACCCGAGACACAGATACGCAGTATTTT. Encoded protein: CASSPTRDTDTQYF.

The chain couples TRBV5-4 to TRBJ1-1; D is uncertain. The CDR3 consists of 16 residues. Trimming took off 2 bases at V and 1 base at J, with 15 bases between the two ends. Germline CDR1 SGHNT, CDR2 YYREEE (reference sequence). In nucleotides, the CDR3 is TGTGCCAGCAGCTTTGATCCCGCAATTTCGAACACTGAAGCTTTCTTT. Translated: CASSFDPAISNTEAFF.

The V gene is TRBV7-6, the J gene TRBJ1-6; D possibly corresponds to TRBD1 (5 bases). The CDR3 is 15 amino acids. Trimming removed 5 bases from V and 7 bases from J, with 15 bases in between. Germline lookup yields CDR1 SGHVS and CDR2 FNYEAQ. For the CDR3, the DNA is TGTGCCAGCAGCCCGGCCGGGGGGTTAAATTCACCCCTCCACTTT. Encoded protein: CASSPAGGLNSPLHF.